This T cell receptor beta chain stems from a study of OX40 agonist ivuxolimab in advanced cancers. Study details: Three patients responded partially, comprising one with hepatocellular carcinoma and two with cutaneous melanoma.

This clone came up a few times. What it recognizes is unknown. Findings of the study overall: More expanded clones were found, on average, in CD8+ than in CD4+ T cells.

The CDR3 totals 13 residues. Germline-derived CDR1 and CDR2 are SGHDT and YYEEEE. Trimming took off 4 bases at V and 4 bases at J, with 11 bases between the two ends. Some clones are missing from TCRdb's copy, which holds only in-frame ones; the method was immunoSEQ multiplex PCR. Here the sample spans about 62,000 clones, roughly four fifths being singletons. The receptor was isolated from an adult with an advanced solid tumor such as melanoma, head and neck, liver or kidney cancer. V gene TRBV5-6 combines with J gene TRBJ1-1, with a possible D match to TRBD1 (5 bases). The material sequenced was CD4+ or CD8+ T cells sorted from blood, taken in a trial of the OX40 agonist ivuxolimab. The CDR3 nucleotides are TGTGCCAGCAGCAGCAGGGTTGGCACTGAAGCTTTCTTT. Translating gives CASSSRVGTEAFF.